This T cell receptor beta chain was recorded in a study of blood T cell repertoires in COVID-19. Study at large: The United States, Italy and Spain provided the acute and convalescent COVID-19 samples. Nucleic acid was either cDNA or gDNA, and it came from T cells, B-cell-depleted T cells, or PBMCs.

V gave up 5 bases and J gave up 4 bases; unmatched junction bases: 6. Germline-derived CDR1 and CDR2 are SNHLY and FYNNEI. CDR3 length: 15 residues. In the source study's methods: Estimates of nucleated cell counts were drawn from the amplification of reference gene primers. Profiling relied on immunoSEQ multiplex PCR, and the TCRdb table lists in-frame clones only, not all of them. Clone size and the V and J calls come from that table; the DNA yielded D and trimming. The sample shows about 150,000 clones, about 76% of them seen only once. The sequenced sample was peripheral blood. The clonotype was recovered from a woman in her fifties or sixties with active or convalescent COVID-19. This chain uses TRBV2 with TRBJ2-5; the match to TRBD2 covers 11 bases. CDR3 in amino acids: CASSPGGTSGETQYF. Written as DNA, the CDR3 is TGTGCCAGCAGTCCCGGGGGGACTAGCGGAGAGACCCAGTACTTC.